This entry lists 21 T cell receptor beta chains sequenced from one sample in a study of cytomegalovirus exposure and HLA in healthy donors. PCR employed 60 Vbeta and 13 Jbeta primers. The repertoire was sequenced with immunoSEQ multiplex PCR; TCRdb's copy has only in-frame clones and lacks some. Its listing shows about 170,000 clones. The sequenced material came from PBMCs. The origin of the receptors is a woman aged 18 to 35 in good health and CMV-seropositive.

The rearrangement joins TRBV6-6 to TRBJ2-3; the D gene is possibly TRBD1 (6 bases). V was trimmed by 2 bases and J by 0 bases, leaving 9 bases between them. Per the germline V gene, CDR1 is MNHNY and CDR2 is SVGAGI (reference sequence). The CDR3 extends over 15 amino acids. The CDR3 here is CASSYATGSTDTQYF. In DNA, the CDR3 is TGTGCCAGCAGTTACGCGACAGGTAGCACAGATACGCAGTATTTT.

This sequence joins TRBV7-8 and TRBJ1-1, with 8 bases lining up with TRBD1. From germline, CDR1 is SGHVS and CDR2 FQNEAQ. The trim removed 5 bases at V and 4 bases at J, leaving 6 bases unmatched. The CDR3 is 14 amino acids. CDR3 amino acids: CASSQGARSTEAFF. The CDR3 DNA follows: TGTGCCAGCAGCCAGGGGGCGCGGAGCACTGAAGCTTTCTTT.

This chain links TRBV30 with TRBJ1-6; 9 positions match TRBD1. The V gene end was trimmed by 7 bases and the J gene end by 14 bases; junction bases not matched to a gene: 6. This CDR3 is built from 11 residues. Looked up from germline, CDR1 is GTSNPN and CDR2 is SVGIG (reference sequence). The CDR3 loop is CAFDWDRALHF. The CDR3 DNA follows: TGTGCCTTTGATTGGGACAGGGCCCTCCACTTT. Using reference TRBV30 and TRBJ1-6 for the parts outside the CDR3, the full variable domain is SQTIHQWPATLVQPVGSPLSLECTVEGTSNPNLYWYRQAAGRGLQLLFYSVGIGQISSEVPQNLSASRPQDRQFILSSKKLLLSDSGFYLCAFDWDRALHFGNGTRLTVT.

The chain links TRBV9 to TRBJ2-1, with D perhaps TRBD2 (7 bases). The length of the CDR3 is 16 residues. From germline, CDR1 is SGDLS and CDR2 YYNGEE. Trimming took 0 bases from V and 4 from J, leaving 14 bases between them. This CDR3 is CASSVGNGGPYNEQFF. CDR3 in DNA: TGTGCCAGCAGCGTAGGGAACGGGGGGCCTTACAATGAGCAGTTCTTC.

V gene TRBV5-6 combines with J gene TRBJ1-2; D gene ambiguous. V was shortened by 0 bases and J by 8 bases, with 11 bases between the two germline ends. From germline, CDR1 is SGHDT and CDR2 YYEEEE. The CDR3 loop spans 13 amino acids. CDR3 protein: CASSLGPERGYTF. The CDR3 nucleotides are TGTGCCAGCAGCTTGGGGCCGGAGAGGGGCTACACCTTC.

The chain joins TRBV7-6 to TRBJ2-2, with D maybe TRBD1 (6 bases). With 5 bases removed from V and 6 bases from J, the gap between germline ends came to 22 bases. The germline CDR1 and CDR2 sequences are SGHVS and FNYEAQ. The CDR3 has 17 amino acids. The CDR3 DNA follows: TGTGCCAGCAGCCTAAGACAGGTTGGGCGAACGGCCGGGGAGCTGTTTTTT. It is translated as CASSLRQVGRTAGELFF.

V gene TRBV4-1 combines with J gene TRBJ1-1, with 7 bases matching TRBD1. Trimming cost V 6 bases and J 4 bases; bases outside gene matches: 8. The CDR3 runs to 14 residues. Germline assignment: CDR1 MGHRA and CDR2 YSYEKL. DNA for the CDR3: TGCGCCAGCAGGGTCGACAGGGCAGGCACTGAAGCTTTCTTT. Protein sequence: CASRVDRAGTEAFF.

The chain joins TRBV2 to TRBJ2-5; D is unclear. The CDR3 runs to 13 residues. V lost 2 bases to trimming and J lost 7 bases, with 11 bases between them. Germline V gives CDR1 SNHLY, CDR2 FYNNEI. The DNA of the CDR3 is TGTGCCAGCAGTGAAAACTATTCGGGGACCCAGTACTTC. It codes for CASSENYSGTQYF.

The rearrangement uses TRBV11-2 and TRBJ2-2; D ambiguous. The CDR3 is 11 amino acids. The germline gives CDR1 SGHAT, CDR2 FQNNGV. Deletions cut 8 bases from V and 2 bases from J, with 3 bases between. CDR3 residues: CASSNTGELFF. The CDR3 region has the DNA TGTGCCAGCTCAAACACCGGGGAGCTGTTTTTT.

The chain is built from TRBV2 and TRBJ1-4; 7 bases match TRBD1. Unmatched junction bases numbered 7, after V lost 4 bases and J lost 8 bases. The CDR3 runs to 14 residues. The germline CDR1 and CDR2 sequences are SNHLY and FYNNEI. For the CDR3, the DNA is TGTGCCAGCAGTGCCGACAGGGTAGGGGAAAAACTGTTTTTT. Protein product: CASSADRVGEKLFF.

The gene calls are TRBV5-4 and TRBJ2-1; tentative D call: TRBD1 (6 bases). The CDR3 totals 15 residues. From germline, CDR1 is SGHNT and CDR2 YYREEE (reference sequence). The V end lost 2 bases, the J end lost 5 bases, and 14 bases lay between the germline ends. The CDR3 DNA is TGTGCCAGCAGCTTAAGAATAGGGGGAGACAATGAGCAGTTCTTC. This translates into CASSLRIGGDNEQFF.

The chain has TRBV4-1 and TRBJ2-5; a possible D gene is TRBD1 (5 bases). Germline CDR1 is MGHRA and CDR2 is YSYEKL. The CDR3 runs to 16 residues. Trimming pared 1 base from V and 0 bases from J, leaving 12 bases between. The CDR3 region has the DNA TGCGCCAGCAGCCAAGCCAGCCAGGGTTACCAAGAGACCCAGTACTTC. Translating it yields CASSQASQGYQETQYF.

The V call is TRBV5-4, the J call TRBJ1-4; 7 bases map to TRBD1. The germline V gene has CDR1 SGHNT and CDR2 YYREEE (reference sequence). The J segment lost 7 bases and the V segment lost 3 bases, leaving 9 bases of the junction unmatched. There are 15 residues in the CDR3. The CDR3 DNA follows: TGTGCCAGCAGCTCTGGGACAGCTTCTTCTGAAAAACTGTTTTTT. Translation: CASSSGTASSEKLFF.

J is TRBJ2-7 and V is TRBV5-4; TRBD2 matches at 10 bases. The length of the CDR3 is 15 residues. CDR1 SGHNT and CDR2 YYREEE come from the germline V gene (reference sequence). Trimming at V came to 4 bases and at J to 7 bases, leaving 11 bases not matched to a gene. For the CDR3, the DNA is TGTGCCAGCAGCCCCCCGGGACTAGCGTCCCAAGAGCAGTACTTC. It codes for CASSPPGLASQEQYF.

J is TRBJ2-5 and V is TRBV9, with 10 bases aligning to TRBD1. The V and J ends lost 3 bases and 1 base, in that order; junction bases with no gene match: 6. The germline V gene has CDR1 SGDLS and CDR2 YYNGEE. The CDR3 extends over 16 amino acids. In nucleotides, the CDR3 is TGTGCCAGCAGCGCCCTAGGGACAGGGGCCCAAGAGACCCAGTACTTC. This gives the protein CASSALGTGAQETQYF.

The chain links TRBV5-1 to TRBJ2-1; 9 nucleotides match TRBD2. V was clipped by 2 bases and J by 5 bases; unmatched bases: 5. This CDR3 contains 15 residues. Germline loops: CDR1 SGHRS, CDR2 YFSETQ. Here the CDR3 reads CASSFLAGEHNEQFF. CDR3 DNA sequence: TGCGCCAGCAGCTTTTTAGCGGGAGAGCACAATGAGCAGTTCTTC.

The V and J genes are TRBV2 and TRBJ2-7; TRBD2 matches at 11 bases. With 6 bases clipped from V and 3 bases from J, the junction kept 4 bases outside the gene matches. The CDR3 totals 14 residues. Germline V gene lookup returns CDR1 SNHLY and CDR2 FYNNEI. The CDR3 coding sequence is TGTGCCAGCAGCCCCGGGACTAGCGGCTACGAGCAGTACTTC. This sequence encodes CASSPGTSGYEQYF.

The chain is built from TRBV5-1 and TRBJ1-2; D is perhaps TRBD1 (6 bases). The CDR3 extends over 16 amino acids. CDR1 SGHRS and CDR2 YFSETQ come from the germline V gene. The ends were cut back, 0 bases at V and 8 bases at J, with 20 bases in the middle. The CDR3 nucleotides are TGCGCCAGCAGCTTGGGAATCAGGGGCCCCATGTTGGGCTACACCTTC. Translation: CASSLGIRGPMLGYTF.

The CDR3 is CASSHDQVPETQYF. CDR3 nucleotide sequence: TGTGCCAGCAGCCATGACCAGGTGCCAGAGACCCAGTACTTC. The V and J genes are TRBV9 and TRBJ2-5; the D is unclear. Germline CDR1 SGDLS, CDR2 YYNGEE. V lost 4 bases, J lost 4 bases, and 14 bases lay in between. This CDR3 is built from 14 residues.

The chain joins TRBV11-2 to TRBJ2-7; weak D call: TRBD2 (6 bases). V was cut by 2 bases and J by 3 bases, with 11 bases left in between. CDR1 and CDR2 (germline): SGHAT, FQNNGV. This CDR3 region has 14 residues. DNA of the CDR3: TGTGCCAGCAGCTTACAGGGAGGAGTCTACGAGCAGTACTTC. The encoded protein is CASSLQGGVYEQYF.

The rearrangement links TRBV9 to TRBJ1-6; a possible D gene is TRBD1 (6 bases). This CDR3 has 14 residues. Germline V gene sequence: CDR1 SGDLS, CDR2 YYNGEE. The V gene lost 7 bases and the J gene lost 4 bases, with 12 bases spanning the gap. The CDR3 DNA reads TGTGCCAGCGGCGGGCAGGGGTATAATTCACCCCTCCACTTT. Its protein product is CASGGQGYNSPLHF.